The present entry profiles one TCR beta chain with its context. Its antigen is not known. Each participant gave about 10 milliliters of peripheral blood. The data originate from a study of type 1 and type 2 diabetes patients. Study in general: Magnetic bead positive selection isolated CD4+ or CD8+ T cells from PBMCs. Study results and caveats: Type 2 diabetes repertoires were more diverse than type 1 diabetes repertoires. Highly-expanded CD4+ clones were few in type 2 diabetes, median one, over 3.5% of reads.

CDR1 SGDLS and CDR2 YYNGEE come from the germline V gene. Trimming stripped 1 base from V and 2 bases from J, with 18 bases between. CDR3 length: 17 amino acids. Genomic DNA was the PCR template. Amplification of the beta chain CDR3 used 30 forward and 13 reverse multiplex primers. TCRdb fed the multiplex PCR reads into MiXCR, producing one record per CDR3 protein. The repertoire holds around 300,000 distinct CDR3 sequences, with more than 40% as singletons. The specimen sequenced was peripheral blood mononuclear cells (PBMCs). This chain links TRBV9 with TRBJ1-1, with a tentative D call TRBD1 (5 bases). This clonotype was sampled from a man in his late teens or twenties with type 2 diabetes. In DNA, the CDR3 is TGTGCCAGCAGCGTAATTGTTGGATCGGGGCAAAACACTGAAGCTTTCTTT. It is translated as CASSVIVGSGQNTEAFF.